A selection of T cell receptor beta chains follows, all from one sample in a study of neurological immune-mediated disorders. TCRdb re-called the 5' RACE reads through MiXCR, storing one row per CDR3 protein. The sample carries about 44,000 distinct CDR3 sequences, under 6.5% recorded once. Sequenced material: CD4+ T cells from blood. Every receptor here comes from a middle-aged woman in good health. Both conserved end residues are part of each CDR3. Fields, in order: CDR3 protein, CDR3 DNA, V gene, clone size, J gene, D gene. D genes are given only for firm matches. The listing skips clone size in some rows; elsewhere it reads once, few, many or a size class.

CASSSYRGAGGEQYF TGCGCCAGCAGCTCCTACAGGGGCGCCGGGGGAGAGCAGTACTTC TRBV5-1 many TRBJ2-7 -
CASRMGRDQPQHF TGTGCCAGCAGAATGGGGAGGGATCAGCCCCAGCATTTT TRBV6-5 many TRBJ1-5 -
CASSPAGAPGTGELFF TGTGCCAGCAGCCCGGCAGGGGCCCCAGGCACCGGGGAGCTGTTTTTT TRBV5-6 many TRBJ2-2 -
CASSLEYSNQPQHF TGTGCCAGCAGCTTAGAATATAGCAATCAGCCCCAGCATTTT TRBV7-2 many TRBJ1-5 -
CASSRDSAPGGTQYF TGTGCCAGCAGCCGGGACTCGGCTCCGGGTGGGACCCAGTACTTC TRBV7-7 many TRBJ2-5 -
CRFLAGNREQFF TGCAGGTTCTTAGCGGGAAATCGTGAGCAGTTCTTC TRBV20-1 many TRBJ2-1 TRBD2
CASIPSGGLYNEQFF TGTGCCAGCATCCCCTCCGGGGGGTTATACAATGAGCAGTTCTTC TRBV6-6 few TRBJ2-1 TRBD2
CSATGQGDIETQYF TGCAGTGCCACGGGACAGGGGGACATTGAGACCCAGTACTTC TRBV20-1 many TRBJ2-5 TRBD1
CASSGTDATNEKLFF TGTGCCAGCAGTGGGACAGATGCAACTAATGAAAAACTGTTTTTT TRBV28 many TRBJ1-4 TRBD1
CASSLAGTGDSPSGANVLTF TGCGCCAGCAGCCTCGCTGGGACAGGGGACTCCCCCTCTGGGGCCAACGTCCTGACTTTC TRBV5-1 many TRBJ2-6 TRBD1
CASSLGGGLETQYF TGCGCCAGCAGCCTGGGCGGGGGCCTCGAGACCCAGTACTTC TRBV5-1 many TRBJ2-5 -
CASTRWGTGAKNTEAFF TGTGCCAGCACCCGGTGGGGGACAGGGGCCAAGAACACTGAAGCTTTCTTT TRBV5-5 many TRBJ1-1 TRBD1
CASTQGQPPDTQYF TGTGCCAGTACCCAGGGACAGCCGCCAGATACGCAGTATTTT TRBV19 few TRBJ2-3 TRBD1
CASSLSTLSNQPQHF TGTGCCAGCAGTTTAAGTACACTTAGCAATCAGCCCCAGCATTTT TRBV28 many TRBJ1-5 -
CASSFSPTGEGTEAFF TGCGCCAGCAGCTTTTCTCCTACAGGGGAAGGGACTGAAGCTTTCTTT TRBV5-1 many TRBJ1-1 TRBD1
CASSLGQVNTEAFF TGTGCCAGCAGCTTAGGACAAGTTAACACTGAAGCTTTCTTT TRBV7-2 many TRBJ1-1 -
CASSESGRAGNEQFF TGCGCCAGCAGCGAGAGCGGGAGGGCCGGAAATGAGCAGTTCTTC TRBV5-1 many TRBJ2-1 TRBD2
CASSLSLGVEGYTF TGTGCCAGCAGTCTTTCGTTGGGTGTAGAAGGCTACACCTTC TRBV12-3/TRBV12-4 many TRBJ1-2 -
CASSFPGGGNEKLFF TGTGCCAGCAGCTTCCCGGGCGGGGGTAATGAAAAACTGTTTTTT TRBV7-8 many TRBJ1-4 -
CASSDAQGTNEKLFF TGCGCCAGCAGCGACGCACAGGGCACTAATGAAAAACTGTTTTTT TRBV5-1 many TRBJ1-4 -
CASSLAGTSGSTDTQYF TGCGCCAGCAGCTTGGCCGGGACTAGCGGGAGTACAGATACGCAGTATTTT TRBV5-1 medium-sized TRBJ2-3 TRBD2
CASSQARGKGRSYNEQFF TGTGCCAGCAGCCAAGCCCGAGGGAAGGGAAGATCCTACAATGAGCAGTTCTTC TRBV14 many TRBJ2-1 -
CASSLTLDRSSPLHF TGCGCCAGCAGCTTGACGTTGGACAGAAGTTCACCCCTCCACTTT TRBV5-1 many TRBJ1-6 -
CATSGAVSTDTQYF TGTGCCACCAGTGGAGCGGTGAGCACAGATACGCAGTATTTT TRBV24-1 many TRBJ2-3 -
CSVIRDREGGELFF TGCAGCGTTATCCGGGACAGGGAAGGCGGGGAGCTGTTTTTT TRBV29-1 many TRBJ2-2 TRBD1
CASSPNSGLSTDTQYF TGTGCCAGCAGCCCCAATAGCGGGCTGAGCACAGATACGCAGTATTTT TRBV6-6 many TRBJ2-3 TRBD2
CASSLLSGRMANEQFF TGTGCCAGCAGCTTGCTGAGCGGGAGAATGGCTAATGAGCAGTTCTTC TRBV5-4 few TRBJ2-1 TRBD2
CASSLDWYTEAFF TGTGCCAGCAGCTTAGATTGGTACACTGAAGCTTTCTTT TRBV7-2 many TRBJ1-1 -
CASRTRDRVGNEQFF TGTGCCAGCCGAACCCGGGACAGGGTGGGGAATGAGCAGTTCTTC TRBV12-3/TRBV12-4 many TRBJ2-1 TRBD1
CASSSRAGGQPQHF TGTGCCAGCAGCTCGCGGGCGGGGGGTCAGCCCCAGCATTTT TRBV7-2 many TRBJ1-5 -
CSAALQGGYEQYF TGCAGTGCTGCCTTACAGGGAGGCTACGAGCAGTACTTC TRBV20-1 many TRBJ2-7 -
CASSQEGWAQYF TGTGCCAGCAGCCAAGAAGGCTGGGCTCAGTACTTC TRBV3-1 many TRBJ2-4 -
CASSLGGGDTEAFF TGCGCCAGCAGCTTGGGAGGCGGAGACACTGAAGCTTTCTTT TRBV5-1 many TRBJ1-1 -
CASSLGTGGNEQFF TGTGCCAGCAGCCTTGGGACAGGGGGAAATGAGCAGTTCTTC TRBV3-1 many TRBJ2-1 TRBD1
CASRSGGEQFF TGTGCCAGCAGGAGCGGGGGTGAGCAGTTCTTC TRBV6-5 many TRBJ2-1 TRBD2
CASSQEMSEYEQYF TGCGCCAGCAGCCAAGAGATGTCGGAGTACGAGCAGTACTTC TRBV4-1 - TRBJ2-7 -
CASSPGTSVSYEQYF TGTGCCAGCAGTCCCGGGACTAGCGTCTCCTACGAGCAGTACTTC TRBV28 many TRBJ2-7 TRBD2
CASSTLGLAGANEQFF TGTGCCAGCAGCACCCTGGGACTAGCGGGGGCTAATGAGCAGTTCTTC TRBV7-2 many TRBJ2-1 TRBD2
CSARPTDTANYGYTF TGCAGTGCTAGGCCTACGGACACAGCTAACTATGGCTACACCTTC TRBV20-1 many TRBJ1-2 -
CASSLVEPQPQETQYF TGTGCCAGCAGCTTAGTGGAACCCCAACCCCAAGAGACCCAGTACTTC TRBV7-9 - TRBJ2-5 -
CASSQLPGLAMADTQYF TGTGCCAGCAGCCAATTGCCGGGACTAGCGATGGCAGATACGCAGTATTTT TRBV3-1 many TRBJ2-3 TRBD2
CSAGLAASQAKNIQYF TGCAGTGCAGGACTAGCGGCCAGCCAAGCCAAAAACATTCAGTACTTC TRBV20-1 many TRBJ2-4 TRBD2
CASSSGRQGGTVEQFF TGTGCCAGCAGCTCAGGCCGGCAGGGGGGGACGGTTGAGCAGTTCTTC TRBV28 many TRBJ2-1 -
CASSADARYEQYF TGTGCCAGCAGCGCAGACGCGCGGTACGAGCAGTACTTC TRBV5-5 many TRBJ2-7 -
CSASRRDRDNYTF TGCAGTGCTAGTAGAAGGGACAGGGATAACTACACCTTC TRBV20-1 many TRBJ1-2 TRBD1
CSARKIQGLAGEGYEQYF TGCAGTGCTAGAAAGATTCAGGGACTAGCGGGAGAGGGGTACGAGCAGTACTTC TRBV20-1 many TRBJ2-7 TRBD2
CASSFLSSESSYNEQFF TGTGCCAGCAGCTTTTTATCTTCGGAAAGCTCCTACAATGAGCAGTTCTTC TRBV5-6 many TRBJ2-1 -
CAISDRATGNEQYF TGTGCCATCAGTGACCGGGCGACAGGGAACGAGCAGTACTTC TRBV10-3 many TRBJ2-7 TRBD1
CATRGQGATGNQPQHF TGTGCTACAAGAGGACAGGGGGCTACGGGCAATCAGCCCCAGCATTTT TRBV27 few TRBJ1-5 TRBD1
CASSLGSGSSDTQYF TGTGCCAGCAGCTTAGGCAGCGGGAGCTCAGATACGCAGTATTTT TRBV7-9 many TRBJ2-3 TRBD2
CASSFAGNAIGETQYF TGTGCCAGCAGCTTTGCCGGTAACGCGATAGGAGAGACCCAGTACTTC TRBV7-2 many TRBJ2-5 -
CASSSTGRSVYNEQFF TGCGCCAGCAGCTCAACGGGACGGTCGGTTTACAATGAGCAGTTCTTC TRBV5-1 few TRBJ2-1 -
CSARDPWTSSYEQYF TGCAGTGCTAGAGATCCCTGGACTAGCTCCTACGAGCAGTACTTC TRBV20-1 many TRBJ2-7 TRBD2